These 3 T cell receptor beta chains were all obtained from the same sample, sequenced in a study of beta chain features in type 1 diabetes. Every isolated RNA sample was fully reverse transcribed, so sequencing captured expressed TCRB transcripts. Generated by immunoSEQ multiplex PCR, the TCRdb table keeps only in-frame clones and is missing some. Of nearly 250,000 clones listed, around 14% were seen once; the top ten hold 0.025% to 0.03%. Sequencing was done on a sample of naive CD4+ T cells from blood. These receptors were obtained from a woman between 35 and 50 years old in good health.

This clone occurred a few times. The genes are TRBV27 and TRBJ2-2; D unresolved. With 2 bases removed from V and 3 bases from J, the gap between germline ends came to 7 bases. The CDR3 extends over 14 amino acids. Germline V gene sequence: CDR1 MNHEY, CDR2 SMNVEV (reference sequence). The CDR3 loop reads CASSLRRDTGELFF. The CDR3 bases are TGTGCCAGCAGTTTACGACGGGACACCGGGGAGCTGTTTTTT.

This clone was detected only a few times. This chain connects TRBV28 to TRBJ2-7; 7 bases are shared with TRBD1. The V gene end was trimmed by 6 bases and the J gene end by 0 bases; junction bases not matched to a gene: 5. CDR1 is MDHEN, CDR2 SYDVKM, per germline. The CDR3 contains 14 residues. CDR3 bases: TGTGCCAGCAGCCCCGGGACAGCCTCCTACGAGCAGTACTTC. This gives the protein CASSPGTASYEQYF.

This clone was detected only a few times. The V call is TRBV18, the J call TRBJ2-7; TRBD1 is a possible D gene (5 bases). Germline assignment: CDR1 KGHSH and CDR2 LQKENI. There are 15 residues in the CDR3. Trimming left V 0 bases short and J 3 bases short, with 12 bases between. CDR3 residues: CASSPPVGPYYEQYF. For the CDR3, the DNA is TGTGCCAGCTCACCACCGGTGGGGCCGTACTACGAGCAGTACTTC. The full variable domain, completed using reference TRBV18 and TRBJ2-7, is NAGVMQNPRHLVRRRGQEARLRCSPMKGHSHVYWYRQLPEEGLKFMVYLQKENIIDESGMPKERFSAEFPKEGPSILRIQQVVRGDSAAYFCASSPPVGPYYEQYFGPGTRLTVT.